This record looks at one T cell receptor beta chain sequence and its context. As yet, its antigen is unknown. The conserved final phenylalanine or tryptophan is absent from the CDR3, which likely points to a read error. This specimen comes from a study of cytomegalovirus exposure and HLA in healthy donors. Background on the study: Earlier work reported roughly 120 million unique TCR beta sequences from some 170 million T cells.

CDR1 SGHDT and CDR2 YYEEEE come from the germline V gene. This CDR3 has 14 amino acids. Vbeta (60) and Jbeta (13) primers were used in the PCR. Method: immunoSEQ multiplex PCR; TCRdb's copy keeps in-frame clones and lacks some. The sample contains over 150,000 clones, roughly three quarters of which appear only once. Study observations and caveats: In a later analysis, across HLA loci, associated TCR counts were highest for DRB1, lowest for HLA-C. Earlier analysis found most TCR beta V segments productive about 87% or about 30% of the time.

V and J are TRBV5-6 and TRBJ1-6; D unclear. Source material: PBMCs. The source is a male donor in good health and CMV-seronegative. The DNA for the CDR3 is TGTGCCAGCAGCTTGGGCTCCTATAATTCACTCCTCCACTGT. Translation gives CASSLGSYNSLLHC.